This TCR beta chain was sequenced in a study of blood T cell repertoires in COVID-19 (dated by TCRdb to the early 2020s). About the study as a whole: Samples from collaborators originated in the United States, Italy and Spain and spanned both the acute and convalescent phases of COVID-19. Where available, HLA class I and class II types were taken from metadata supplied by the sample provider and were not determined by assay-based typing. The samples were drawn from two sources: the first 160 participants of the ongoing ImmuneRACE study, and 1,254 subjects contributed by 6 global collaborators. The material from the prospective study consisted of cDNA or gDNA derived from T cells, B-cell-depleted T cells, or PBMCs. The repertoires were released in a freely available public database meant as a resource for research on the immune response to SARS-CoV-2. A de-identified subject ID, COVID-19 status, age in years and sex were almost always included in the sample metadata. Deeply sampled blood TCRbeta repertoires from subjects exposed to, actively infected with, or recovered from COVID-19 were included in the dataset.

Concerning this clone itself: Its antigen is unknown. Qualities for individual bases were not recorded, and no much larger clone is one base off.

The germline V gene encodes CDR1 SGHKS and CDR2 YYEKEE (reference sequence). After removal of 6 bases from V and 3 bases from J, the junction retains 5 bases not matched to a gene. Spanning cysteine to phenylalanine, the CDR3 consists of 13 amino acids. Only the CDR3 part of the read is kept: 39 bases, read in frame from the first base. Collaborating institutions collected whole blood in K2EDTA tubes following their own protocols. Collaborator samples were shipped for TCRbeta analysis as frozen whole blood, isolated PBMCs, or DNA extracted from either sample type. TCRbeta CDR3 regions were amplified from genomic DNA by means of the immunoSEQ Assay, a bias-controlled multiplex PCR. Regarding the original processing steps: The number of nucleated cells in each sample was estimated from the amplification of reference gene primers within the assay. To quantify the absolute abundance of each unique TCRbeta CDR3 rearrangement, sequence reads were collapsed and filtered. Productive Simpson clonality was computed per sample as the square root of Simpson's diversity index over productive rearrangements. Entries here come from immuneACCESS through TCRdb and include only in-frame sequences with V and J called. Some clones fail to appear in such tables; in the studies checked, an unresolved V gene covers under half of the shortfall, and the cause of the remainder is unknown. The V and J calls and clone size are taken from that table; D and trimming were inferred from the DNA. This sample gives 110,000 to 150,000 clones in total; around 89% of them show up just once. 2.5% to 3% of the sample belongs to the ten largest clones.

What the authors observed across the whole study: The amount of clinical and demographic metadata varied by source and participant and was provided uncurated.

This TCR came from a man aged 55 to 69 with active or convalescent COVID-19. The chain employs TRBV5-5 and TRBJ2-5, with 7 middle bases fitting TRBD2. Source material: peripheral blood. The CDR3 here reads CASTSGGKETQYF. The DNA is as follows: TGTGCCAGCACCTCGGGGGGTAAAGAGACCCAGTACTTC.